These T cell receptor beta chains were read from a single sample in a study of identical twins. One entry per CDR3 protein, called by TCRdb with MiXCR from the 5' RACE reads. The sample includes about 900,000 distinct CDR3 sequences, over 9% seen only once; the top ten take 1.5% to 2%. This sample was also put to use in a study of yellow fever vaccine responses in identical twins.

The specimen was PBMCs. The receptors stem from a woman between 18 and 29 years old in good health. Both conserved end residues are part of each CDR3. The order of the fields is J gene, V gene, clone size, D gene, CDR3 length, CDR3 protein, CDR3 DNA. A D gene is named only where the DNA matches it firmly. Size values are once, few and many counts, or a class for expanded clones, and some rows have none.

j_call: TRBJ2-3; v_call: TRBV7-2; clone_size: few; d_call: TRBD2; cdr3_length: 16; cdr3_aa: CASSLVSGTSGQKQYF; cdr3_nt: TGTGCCAGCAGCTTAGTTTCCGGGACTAGCGGACAAAAGCAGTATTTT
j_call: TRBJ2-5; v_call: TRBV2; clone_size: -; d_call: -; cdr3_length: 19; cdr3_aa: CASSAALGGRILGGETQYF; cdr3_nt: TGTGCCAGCAGTGCAGCCCTAGGGGGCAGGATCTTGGGGGGAGAGACCCAGTACTTC
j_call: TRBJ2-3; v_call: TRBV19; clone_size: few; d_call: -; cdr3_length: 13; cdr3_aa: CASRGGYTDTQYF; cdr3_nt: TGTGCCAGTAGGGGGGGATACACAGATACGCAGTATTTT
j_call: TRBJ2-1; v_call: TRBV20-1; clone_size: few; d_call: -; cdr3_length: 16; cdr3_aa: CCARDPGGNAPNEQFF; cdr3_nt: TGCTGTGCTAGAGATCCGGGTGGGAACGCTCCTAATGAGCAGTTCTTC
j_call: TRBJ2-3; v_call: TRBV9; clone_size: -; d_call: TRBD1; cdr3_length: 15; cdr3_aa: CASSYSIRGPDTQYF; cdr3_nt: TGTGCCAGCAGCTATTCGATCAGGGGGCCGGATACGCAGTATTTT
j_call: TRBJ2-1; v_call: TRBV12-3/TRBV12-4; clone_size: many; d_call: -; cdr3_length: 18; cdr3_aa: CASTLSPLLTGRANEQFF; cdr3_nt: TGTGCCAGCACCCTAAGTCCCCTTCTCACAGGGAGGGCGAATGAGCAGTTCTTC
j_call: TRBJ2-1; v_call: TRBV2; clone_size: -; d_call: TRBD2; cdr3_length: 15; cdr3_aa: CASMAGTSGGDEQFF; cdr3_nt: TGTGCCAGCATGGCTGGGACTAGCGGGGGGGATGAGCAGTTCTTC
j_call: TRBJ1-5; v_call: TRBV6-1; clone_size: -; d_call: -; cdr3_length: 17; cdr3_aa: CASRPGGGGYSNQPQHF; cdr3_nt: TGTGCCAGCAGACCCGGCGGGGGCGGATATAGCAATCAGCCCCAGCATTTT
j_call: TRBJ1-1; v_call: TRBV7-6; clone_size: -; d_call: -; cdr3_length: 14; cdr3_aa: CASSTQTVNTEAFF; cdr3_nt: TGTGCCAGCAGTACACAGACAGTGAACACTGAAGCTTTCTTT
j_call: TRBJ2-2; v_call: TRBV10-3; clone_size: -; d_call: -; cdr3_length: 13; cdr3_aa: CAISEFWTGELFF; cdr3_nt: TGTGCCATCAGTGAGTTTTGGACCGGGGAGCTGTTTTTT
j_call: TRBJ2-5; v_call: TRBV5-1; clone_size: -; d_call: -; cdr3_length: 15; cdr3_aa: CASSSPGASKETQYF; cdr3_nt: TGCGCCAGCAGTTCCCCGGGGGCCTCAAAAGAGACCCAGTACTTC
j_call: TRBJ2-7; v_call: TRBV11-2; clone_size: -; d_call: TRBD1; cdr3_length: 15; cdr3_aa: CASSAAGTALYEQYF; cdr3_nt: TGTGCCAGCAGCGCGGCCGGGACAGCCCTCTACGAGCAGTACTTC
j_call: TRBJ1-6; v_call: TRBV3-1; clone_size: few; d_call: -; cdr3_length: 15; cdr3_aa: CASSQRLADNSPLHF; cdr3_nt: TGTGCCAGCAGCCAGCGGTTGGCCGATAATTCACCCCTCCACTTT
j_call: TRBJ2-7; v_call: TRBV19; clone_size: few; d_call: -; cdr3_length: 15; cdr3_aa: CASSIQGKSSYEQYF; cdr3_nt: TGTGCCAGTAGTATACAGGGAAAAAGCTCCTACGAGCAGTACTTC
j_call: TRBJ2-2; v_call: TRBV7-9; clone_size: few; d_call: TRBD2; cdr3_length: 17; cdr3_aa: CASSLALGLALTGELFF; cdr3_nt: TGTGCCAGCAGCTTAGCCCTGGGACTAGCGCTAACCGGGGAGCTGTTTTTT
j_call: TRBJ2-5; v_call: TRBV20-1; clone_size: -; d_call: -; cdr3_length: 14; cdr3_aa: CSAPGGLIKETQYF; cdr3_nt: TGCAGTGCCCCTGGGGGACTCATAAAAGAGACCCAGTACTTC
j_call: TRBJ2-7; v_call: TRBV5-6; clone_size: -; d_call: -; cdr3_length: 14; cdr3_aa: CASSSGVFSYEQYF; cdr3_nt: TGTGCCAGCAGCTCGGGGGTCTTCTCCTACGAGCAGTACTTC
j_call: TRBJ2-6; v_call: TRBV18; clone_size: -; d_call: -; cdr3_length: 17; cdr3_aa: CASSPPYSLSGANVLTF; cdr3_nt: TGTGCCAGCTCACCACCGTATAGCCTCTCTGGGGCCAACGTCCTGACTTTC
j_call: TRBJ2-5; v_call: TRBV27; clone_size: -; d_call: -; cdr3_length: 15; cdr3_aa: CASSLSGHPQETQYF; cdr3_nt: TGTGCCAGCAGTTTATCGGGACACCCACAAGAGACCCAGTACTTC
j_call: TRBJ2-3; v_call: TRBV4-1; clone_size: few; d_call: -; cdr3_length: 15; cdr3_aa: CASSQDGQSTDTQYF; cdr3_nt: TGCGCCAGCAGCCAAGACGGACAGAGCACAGATACGCAGTATTTT
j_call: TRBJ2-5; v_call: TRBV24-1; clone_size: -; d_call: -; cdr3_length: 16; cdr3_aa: CATSATGWRVKETQYF; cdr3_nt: TGTGCCACCAGTGCGACAGGGTGGAGGGTTAAAGAGACCCAGTACTTC
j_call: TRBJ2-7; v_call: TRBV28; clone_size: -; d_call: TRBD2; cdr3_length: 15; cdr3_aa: CASRIAGGLTYEQYF; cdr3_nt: TGTGCCAGCAGGATCGCGGGAGGGCTAACCTACGAGCAGTACTTC
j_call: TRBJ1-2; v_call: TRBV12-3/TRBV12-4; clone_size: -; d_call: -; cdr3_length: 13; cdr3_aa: CASSLNGDYGYTF; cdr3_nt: TGTGCCAGCAGTTTAAACGGGGACTATGGCTACACCTTC
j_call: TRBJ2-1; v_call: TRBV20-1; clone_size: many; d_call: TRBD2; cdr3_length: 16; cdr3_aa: CSARDLAGGRYNEQFF; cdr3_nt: TGCAGTGCTAGAGATTTAGCGGGGGGGCGGTACAATGAGCAGTTCTTC
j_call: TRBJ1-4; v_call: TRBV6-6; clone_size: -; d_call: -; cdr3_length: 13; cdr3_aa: CASTRALWEKLFF; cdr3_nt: TGTGCCAGCACGAGGGCGCTTTGGGAAAAACTGTTTTTT
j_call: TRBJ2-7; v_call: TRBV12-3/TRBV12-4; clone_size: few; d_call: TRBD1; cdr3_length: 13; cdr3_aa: CASSLTGPWEQYF; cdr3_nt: TGTGCCAGCAGTTTGACAGGGCCTTGGGAGCAGTACTTC
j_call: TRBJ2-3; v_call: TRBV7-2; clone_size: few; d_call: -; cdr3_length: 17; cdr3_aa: CASSLRGFRTTTDTQYF; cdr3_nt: TGTGCCAGCAGCTTAAGGGGGTTCCGGACTACCACAGATACGCAGTATTTT
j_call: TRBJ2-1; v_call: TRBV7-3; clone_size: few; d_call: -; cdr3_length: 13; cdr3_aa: CASSLTAEGEQFF; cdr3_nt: TGTGCCAGCAGCTTAACGGCTGAAGGTGAGCAGTTCTTC
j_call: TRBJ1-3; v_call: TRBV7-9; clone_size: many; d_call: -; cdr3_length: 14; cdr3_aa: CASSLPGAGNTIYF; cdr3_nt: TGTGCCAGCAGCCTCCCGGGGGCTGGAAACACCATATATTTT
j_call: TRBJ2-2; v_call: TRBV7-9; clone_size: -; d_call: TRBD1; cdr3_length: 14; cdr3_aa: CASSRTGIPGELFF; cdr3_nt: TGTGCCAGCAGCAGGACAGGGATTCCCGGGGAGCTGTTTTTT
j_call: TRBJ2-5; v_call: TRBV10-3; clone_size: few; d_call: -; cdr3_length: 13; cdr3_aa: CATHGQSQETQYF; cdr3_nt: TGTGCCACGCACGGACAGAGCCAAGAGACCCAGTACTTC
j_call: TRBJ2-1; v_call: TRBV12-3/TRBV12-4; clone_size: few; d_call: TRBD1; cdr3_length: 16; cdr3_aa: CASSSPGQGSYNEQFF; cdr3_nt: TGTGCCAGCAGCTCGCCGGGACAGGGTTCCTACAATGAGCAGTTCTTC
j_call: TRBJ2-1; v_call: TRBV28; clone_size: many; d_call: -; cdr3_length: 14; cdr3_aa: CASSLEGLYNEQFF; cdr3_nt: TGTGCCAGCAGTTTAGAGGGCTTATACAATGAGCAGTTCTTC
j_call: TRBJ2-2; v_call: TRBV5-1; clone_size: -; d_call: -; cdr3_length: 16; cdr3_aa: CASSLVVGTNTGELFF; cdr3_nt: TGCGCCAGCAGCTTGGTTGTGGGGACGAACACCGGGGAGCTGTTTTTT
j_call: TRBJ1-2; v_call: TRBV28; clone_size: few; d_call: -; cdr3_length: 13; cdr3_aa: CASSSDTRYGYTF; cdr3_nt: TGTGCCAGCAGTTCGGACACCCGCTATGGCTACACCTTC
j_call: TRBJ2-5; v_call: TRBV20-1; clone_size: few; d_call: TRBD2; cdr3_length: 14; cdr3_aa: CSARTLLAGETQYF; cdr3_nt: TGCAGTGCTAGAACATTGCTAGCGGGAGAGACCCAGTACTTC
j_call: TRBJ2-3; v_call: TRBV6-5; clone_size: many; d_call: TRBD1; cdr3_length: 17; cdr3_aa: CASSYCRTGPCTDTQYF; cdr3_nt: TGTGCCAGCAGTTACTGTCGGACAGGGCCTTGCACAGATACGCAGTATTTT
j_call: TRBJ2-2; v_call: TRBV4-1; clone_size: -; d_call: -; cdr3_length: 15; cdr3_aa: CASSPAGTARKELFF; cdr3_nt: TGCGCCAGCAGCCCCGCCGGGACTGCCCGTAAGGAGCTGTTTTTT
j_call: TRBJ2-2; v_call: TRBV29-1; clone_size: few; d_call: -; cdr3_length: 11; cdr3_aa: CSVRLAGELFF; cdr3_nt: TGCAGCGTGAGACTAGCCGGGGAGCTGTTTTTT
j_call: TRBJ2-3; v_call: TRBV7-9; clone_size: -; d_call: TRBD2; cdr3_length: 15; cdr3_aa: CASSLSGSTGDTQYF; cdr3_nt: TGTGCCAGCAGCCTTAGCGGGAGTACTGGAGATACGCAGTATTTT
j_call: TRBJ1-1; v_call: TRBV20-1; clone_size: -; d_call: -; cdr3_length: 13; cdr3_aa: CSAADGSYAEAFF; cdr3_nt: TGCAGTGCCGCGGATGGCTCTTATGCTGAAGCTTTCTTT
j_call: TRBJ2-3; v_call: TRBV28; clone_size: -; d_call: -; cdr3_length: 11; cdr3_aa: CASMNIGTQYF; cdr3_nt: TGTGCCAGCATGAATATTGGTACGCAGTATTTT